The table lists the clone carrying this T cell receptor beta chain with a count of one. Its antigen is not known. This sample was taken from a study of T cell responses to AZD1222 COVID-19 vaccine. Findings and caveats of the study: Spike as a whole was targeted by vaccine-associated CD4 TCRs, dominant at 160-218 and 743-854. Seropositive at baseline were only six or seven AZD1222 recipients. Researchers took repertoire samples only after the peak T cell response had come. Among the donors, most were white British and more were female, and clonal diversity was possibly underestimated.

Trimming cost V 3 bases and J 8 bases, with 14 bases left between them. CDR3 length: 13 amino acids. Germline assignment: CDR1 MDHEN and CDR2 SYDVKM. Measured with immunoSEQ multiplex PCR; TCRdb has only the in-frame clones, and not every one. The repertoire holds around 120,000 clones, with about 92% as singletons. The source was peripheral blood, collected on day 0 of AZD1222 vaccination. The source of this sequence is an adult in good health. V gene TRBV28 combines with J gene TRBJ2-7, with a weak D call TRBD1 (5 bases). This chain's CDR3 is CASSLRQLGQQYF. In nucleotides, the CDR3 is TGTGCCAGCAGTTTGCGACAGCTAGGGCAGCAGTACTTC.